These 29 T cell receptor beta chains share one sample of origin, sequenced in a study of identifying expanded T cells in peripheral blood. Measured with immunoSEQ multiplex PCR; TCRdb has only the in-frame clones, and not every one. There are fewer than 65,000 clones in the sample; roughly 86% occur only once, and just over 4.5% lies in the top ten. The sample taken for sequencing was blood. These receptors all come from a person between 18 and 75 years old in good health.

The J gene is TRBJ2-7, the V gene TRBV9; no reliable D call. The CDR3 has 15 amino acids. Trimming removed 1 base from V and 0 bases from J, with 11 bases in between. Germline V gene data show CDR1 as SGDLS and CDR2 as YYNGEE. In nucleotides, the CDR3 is TGTGCCAGCAGCGTAAGTGGCCAGAGCTCCTACGAGCAGTACTTC. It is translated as CASSVSGQSSYEQYF.

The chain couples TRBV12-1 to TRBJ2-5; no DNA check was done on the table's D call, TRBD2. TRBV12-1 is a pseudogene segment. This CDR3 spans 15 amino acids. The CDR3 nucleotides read TGTGCCAGCAGCGCCGAGGTTTTCCCCCAAGAGACCCAGTACTTC. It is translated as CASSAEVFPQETQYF.

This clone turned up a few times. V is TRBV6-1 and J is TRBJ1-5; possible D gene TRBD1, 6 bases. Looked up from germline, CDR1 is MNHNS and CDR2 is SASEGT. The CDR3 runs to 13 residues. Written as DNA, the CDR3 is TGTGCTTCTGTGGACAGCCTAGATCAGCCCCAGCATTTT. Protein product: CASVDSLDQPQHF.

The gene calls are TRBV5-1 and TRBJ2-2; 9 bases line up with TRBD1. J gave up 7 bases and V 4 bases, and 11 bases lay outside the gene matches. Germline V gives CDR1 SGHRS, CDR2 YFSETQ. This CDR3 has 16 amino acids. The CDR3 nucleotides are TGCGCCAGCAGCCGCTCCGGGACAGGGATCAGCGGGGAGCTGTTTTTT. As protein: CASSRSGTGISGELFF.

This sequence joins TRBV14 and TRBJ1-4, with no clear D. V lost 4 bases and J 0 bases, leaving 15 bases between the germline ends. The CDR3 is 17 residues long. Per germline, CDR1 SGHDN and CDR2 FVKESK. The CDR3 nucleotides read TGTGCCAGCAGCCCAAGGGAGAACCGCGCAACTAATGAAAAACTGTTTTTT. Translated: CASSPRENRATNEKLFF.

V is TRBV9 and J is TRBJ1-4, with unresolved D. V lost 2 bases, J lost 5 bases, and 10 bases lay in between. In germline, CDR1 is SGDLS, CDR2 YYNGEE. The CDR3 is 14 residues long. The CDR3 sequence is CASSVGGRNEKLFF. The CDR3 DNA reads TGTGCCAGCAGCGTCGGAGGGAGGAATGAAAAACTGTTTTTT. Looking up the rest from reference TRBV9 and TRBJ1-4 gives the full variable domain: DSGVTQTPKHLITATGQRVTLRCSPRSGDLSVYWYQQSLDQGLQFLIQYYNGEERAKGNILERFSAQQFPDLHSELNLSSLELGDSALYFCASSVGGRNEKLFFGSGTQLSVL.

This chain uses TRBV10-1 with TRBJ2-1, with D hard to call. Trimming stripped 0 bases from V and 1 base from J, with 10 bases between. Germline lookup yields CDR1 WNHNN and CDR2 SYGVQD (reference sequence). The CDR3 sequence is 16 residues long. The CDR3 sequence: CASSESGGISYNEQFF. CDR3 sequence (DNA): TGCGCCAGCAGTGAGTCGGGCGGTATTTCCTACAATGAGCAGTTCTTC.

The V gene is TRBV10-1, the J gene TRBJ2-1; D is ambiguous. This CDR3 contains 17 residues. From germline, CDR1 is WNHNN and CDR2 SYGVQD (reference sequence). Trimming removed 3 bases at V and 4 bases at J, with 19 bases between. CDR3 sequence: CASSDLRDPSQYNEQFF. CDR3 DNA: TGCGCCAGCAGTGATCTCCGTGACCCTTCCCAATACAATGAGCAGTTCTTC.

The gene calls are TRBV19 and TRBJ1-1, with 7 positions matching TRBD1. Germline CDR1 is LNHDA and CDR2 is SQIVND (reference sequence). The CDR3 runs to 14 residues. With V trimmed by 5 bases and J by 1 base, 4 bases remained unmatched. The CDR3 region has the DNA TGTGCCAGTAGTCCCCGGACAGGGAACACTGAAGCTTTCTTT. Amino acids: CASSPRTGNTEAFF.

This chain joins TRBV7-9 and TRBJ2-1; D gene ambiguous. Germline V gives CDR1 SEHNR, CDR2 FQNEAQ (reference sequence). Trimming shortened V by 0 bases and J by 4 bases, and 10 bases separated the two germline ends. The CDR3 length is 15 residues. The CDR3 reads CASSLARSQYNEQFF. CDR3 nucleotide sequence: TGTGCCAGCAGCTTAGCGCGTAGCCAATACAATGAGCAGTTCTTC.

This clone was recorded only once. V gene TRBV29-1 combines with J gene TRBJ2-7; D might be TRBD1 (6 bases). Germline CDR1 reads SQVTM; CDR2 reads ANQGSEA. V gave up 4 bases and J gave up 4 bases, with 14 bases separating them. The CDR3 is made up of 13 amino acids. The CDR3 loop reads CSVAPGHNYEQYF. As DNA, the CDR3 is TGCAGCGTTGCTCCGGGACACAATTACGAGCAGTACTTC.

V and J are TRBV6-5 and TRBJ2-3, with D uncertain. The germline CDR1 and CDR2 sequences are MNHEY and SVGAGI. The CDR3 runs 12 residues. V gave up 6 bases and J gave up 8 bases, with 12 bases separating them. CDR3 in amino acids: CASSPQGPTQYF. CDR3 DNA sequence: TGTGCCAGCAGCCCCCAAGGCCCTACGCAGTATTTT.

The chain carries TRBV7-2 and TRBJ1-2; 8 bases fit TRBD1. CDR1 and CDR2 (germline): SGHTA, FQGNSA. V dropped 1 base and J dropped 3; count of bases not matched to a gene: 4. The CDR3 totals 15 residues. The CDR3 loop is CASSLDSGGYYGYTF. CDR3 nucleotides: TGTGCCAGCAGCTTAGATTCAGGGGGCTACTATGGCTACACCTTC.

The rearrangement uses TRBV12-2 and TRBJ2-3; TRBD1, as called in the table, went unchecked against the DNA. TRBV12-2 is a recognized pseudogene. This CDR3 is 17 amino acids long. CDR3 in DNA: TGTGCAAGTCGCTTACGGGACAGGGAGGGTCAGGAGGATACGCAGTATTTT. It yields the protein CASRLRDREGQEDTQYF.

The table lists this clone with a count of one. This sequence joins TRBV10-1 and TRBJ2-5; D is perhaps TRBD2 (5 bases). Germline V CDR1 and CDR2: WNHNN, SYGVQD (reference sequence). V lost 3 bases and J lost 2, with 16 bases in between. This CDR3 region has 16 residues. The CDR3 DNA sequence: TGCGCCAGCAGTGATTCGGGGTCGGCGGATCAAGAGACCCAGTACTTC. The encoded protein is CASSDSGSADQETQYF.

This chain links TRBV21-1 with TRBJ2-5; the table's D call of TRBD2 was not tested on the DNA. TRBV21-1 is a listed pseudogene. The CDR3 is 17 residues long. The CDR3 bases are TGTGCCAGCAGCAAGGCCACTAGCGGGAGTTTCCAAGAGACCCAGTACTTC. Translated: CASSKATSGSFQETQYF.

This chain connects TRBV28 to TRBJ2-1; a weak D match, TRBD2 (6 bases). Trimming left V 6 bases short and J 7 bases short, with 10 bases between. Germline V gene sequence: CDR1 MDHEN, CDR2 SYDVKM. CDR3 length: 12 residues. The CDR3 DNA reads TGTGCCAGCAGCCCGGGGGTAAATGAGCAGTTCTTC. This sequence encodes CASSPGVNEQFF.

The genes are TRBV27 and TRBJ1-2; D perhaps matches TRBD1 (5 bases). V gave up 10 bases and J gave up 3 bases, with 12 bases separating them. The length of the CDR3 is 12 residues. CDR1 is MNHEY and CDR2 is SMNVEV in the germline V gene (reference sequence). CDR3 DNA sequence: TGTGCCACACGAGGACACCACTATGGCTACACCTTC. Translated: CATRGHHYGYTF.

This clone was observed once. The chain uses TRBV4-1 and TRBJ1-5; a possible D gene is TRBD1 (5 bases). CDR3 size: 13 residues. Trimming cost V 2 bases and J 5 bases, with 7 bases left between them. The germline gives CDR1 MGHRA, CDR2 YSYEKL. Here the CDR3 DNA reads TGCGCCAGCAGCCAACCGGGGGATCAGCCCCAGCATTTT. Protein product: CASSQPGDQPQHF.

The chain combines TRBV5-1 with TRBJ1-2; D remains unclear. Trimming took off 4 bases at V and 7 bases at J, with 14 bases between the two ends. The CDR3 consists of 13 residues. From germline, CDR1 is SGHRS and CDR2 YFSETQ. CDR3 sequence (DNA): TGCGCCAGCAGCCAGCAGGCTAACGTTGGCTACACCTTC. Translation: CASSQQANVGYTF.

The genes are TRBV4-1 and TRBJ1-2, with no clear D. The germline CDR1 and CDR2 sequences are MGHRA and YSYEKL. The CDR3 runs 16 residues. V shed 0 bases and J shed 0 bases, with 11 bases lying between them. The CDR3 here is CASSQDVAGANYGYTF. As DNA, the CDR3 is TGCGCCAGCAGCCAAGATGTGGCAGGAGCTAACTATGGCTACACCTTC.

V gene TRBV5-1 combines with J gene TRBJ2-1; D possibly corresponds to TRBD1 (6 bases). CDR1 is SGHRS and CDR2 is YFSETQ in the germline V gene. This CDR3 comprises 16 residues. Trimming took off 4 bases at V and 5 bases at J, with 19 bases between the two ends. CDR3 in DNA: TGCGCCAGCAGCCCGGTTTCAGGGGCCGGCCACAATGAGCAGTTCTTC. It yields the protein CASSPVSGAGHNEQFF.

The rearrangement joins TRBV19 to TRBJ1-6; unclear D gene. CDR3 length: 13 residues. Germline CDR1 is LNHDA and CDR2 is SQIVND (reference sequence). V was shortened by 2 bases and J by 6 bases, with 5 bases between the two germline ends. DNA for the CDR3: TGTGCCAGTAGTATAACGGGTAATTCACCCCTCCACTTT. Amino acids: CASSITGNSPLHF.

The CDR3 spells CASSQGQGPSGEQYF. As DNA, the CDR3 is TGTGCCAGCAGCCAAGGACAGGGCCCGTCAGGCGAGCAGTACTTC. The chain couples TRBV4-2 to TRBJ2-7; 7 bases align to TRBD1. The CDR3 extends over 15 amino acids. Germline V gives CDR1 LGHNA, CDR2 YNFKEQ. V trimming: 1 base; J trimming: 6 bases; junction bases outside the gene matches: 9.

The CDR3 nucleotides read TGTGCCAGCAGCGAATTAGGGCTAGCGGGAGTAGAGGGCACAGATACGCAGTATTTT. Translation gives CASSELGLAGVEGTDTQYF. This rearrangement joins TRBV28 to TRBJ2-3; 10 bases match TRBD2. The CDR3 totals 19 residues. J gave up 1 base and V 6 bases, and 16 bases lay outside the gene matches. Germline CDR1 is MDHEN and CDR2 is SYDVKM.

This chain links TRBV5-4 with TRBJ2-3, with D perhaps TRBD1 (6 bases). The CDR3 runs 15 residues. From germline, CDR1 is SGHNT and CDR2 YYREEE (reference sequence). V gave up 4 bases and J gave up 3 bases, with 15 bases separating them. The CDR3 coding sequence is TGTGCCAGCAGCAGTCTACAGGGTAGGACAGATACGCAGTATTTT. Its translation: CASSSLQGRTDTQYF.

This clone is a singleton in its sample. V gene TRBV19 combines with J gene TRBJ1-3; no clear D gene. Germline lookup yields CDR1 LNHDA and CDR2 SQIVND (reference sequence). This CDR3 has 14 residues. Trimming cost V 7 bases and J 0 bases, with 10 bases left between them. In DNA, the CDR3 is TGTGCCAGTATGGTGCAGACCTCTGGAAACACCATATATTTT. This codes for CASMVQTSGNTIYF.

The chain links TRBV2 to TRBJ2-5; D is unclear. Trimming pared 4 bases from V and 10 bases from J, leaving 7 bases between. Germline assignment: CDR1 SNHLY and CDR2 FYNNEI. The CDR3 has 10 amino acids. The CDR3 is CASSGEFQYF. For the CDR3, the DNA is TGTGCCAGCAGTGGAGAGTTCCAGTACTTC.

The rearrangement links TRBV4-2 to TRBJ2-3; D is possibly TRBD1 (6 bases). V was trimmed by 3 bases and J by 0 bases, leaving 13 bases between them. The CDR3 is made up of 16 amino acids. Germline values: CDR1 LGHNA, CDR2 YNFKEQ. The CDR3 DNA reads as TGTGCCAGCAGCCAGAGGGGGACATCTAGCACAGATACGCAGTATTTT. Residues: CASSQRGTSSTDTQYF.